This TCR beta chain derives from a study of CD8+CD57+ T cells in acquired aplastic anemia. This CDR3 is 16 amino acids long. CDR1 is SGHVS, CDR2 FNYEAQ, per germline. The V gene end was trimmed by 4 bases and the J gene end by 6 bases; junction bases not matched to a gene: 12. Profiling that covered TCR beta VDJ and CDR3 relied on genomic DNA as its template. MiXCR, run by TCRdb on the reads, gives a single entry per CDR3 protein. The table lists 200,000 or so distinct CDR3 sequences, approximately 65% of them singletons, with roughly three fifths in the top ten. All patients picked for sequencing had shown, by flow cytometry, an expansion of CD8+CD57+ cells. A severe acquired aplastic anemia diagnosis applied to all patients.

Sequences were obtained from sorted CD4+, CD8+, or CD8+CD57+ T cells (not recorded which) from PBMCs. This chain links TRBV7-6 with TRBJ2-3; the match to TRBD2 covers 8 bases. The receptor was isolated from a human donor with aplastic anemia. CDR3 bases: TGTGCCAGCAGCTCCCGGACTAGCCTGCCTCGGGATACGCAGTATTTT. It is translated as CASSSRTSLPRDTQYF.